The next 2 T cell receptor beta chains were all read from a single sample in a study of T cell responses to AZD1222 COVID-19 vaccine. Profiled with immunoSEQ multiplex PCR; TCRdb holds only in-frame clones, not every one. Of 95,000 to 150,000 clones in the sample, 90% were seen once. Material: peripheral blood, obtained on day 0 of AZD1222 vaccination. The receptors shown here come from an adult in good health.

The chain employs TRBV30 and TRBJ1-1, with unresolved D. The germline CDR1 and CDR2 sequences are GTSNPN and SVGIG (reference sequence). This CDR3 comprises 11 residues. V was cut by 3 bases and J by 8 bases, with 10 bases left in between. In DNA, the CDR3 is TGTGCCTGGAGACAAGGGCTGGAAGCTTTCTTT. Translated, it gives CAWRQGLEAFF. The entire variable domain, with the rest obtained from reference TRBV30 and TRBJ1-1, is as follows: SQTIHQWPATLVQPVGSPLSLECTVEGTSNPNLYWYRQAAGRGLQLLFYSVGIGQISSEVPQNLSASRPQDRQFILSSKKLLLSDSGFYLCAWRQGLEAFFGQGTRLTVV.

The CDR3 coding sequence is TGTGCCAGCAGACGAGGTGGTGTCTCTGGAAACACCATATATTTT. Protein sequence: CASRRGGVSGNTIYF. The V gene is TRBV28, the J gene TRBJ1-3; no reliable D call. CDR1 and CDR2 (germline): MDHEN, SYDVKM. The CDR3 loop spans 15 amino acids. Trimming took off 6 bases at V and 0 bases at J, with 12 bases between the two ends. Based on the CDR3 plus reference TRBV28 and TRBJ1-3, the full variable domain is DVKVTQSSRYLVKRTGEKVFLECVQDMDHENMFWYRQDPGLGLRLIYFSYDVKMKEKGDIPEGYSVSREKKERFSLILESASTNQTSMYLCASRRGGVSGNTIYFGEGSWLTVV.